Sequencing of this T cell receptor beta chain was carried out in a study of cytomegalovirus exposure and HLA in healthy donors. Findings and limits, study-wide: Many donors shared some public TCRs, even though most TCR sequences were rare. The study put some 150 TCR beta chains on its list as cytomegalovirus-associated. Several V segments, TRBV6-2 and TRBV6-3 among them, could not be told apart and were dropped.

PCR primers comprised 60 Vbeta and 13 Jbeta primers. Clones were sequenced by immunoSEQ multiplex PCR, and TCRdb holds only the in-frame ones, with some missing. The sample lists about 130,000 clones, 79% occurring once. The CDR3 runs to 14 residues. CDR1 and CDR2 (germline): SGHTS, YDEGEE. Losses at the gene ends were 4 bases for V and 3 bases for J; bases not matched to a gene: 3. Regarding this clone: The antigen is undetermined.

The material sequenced was PBMCs. The sequence derives from a man between 18 and 35 years old in good health and CMV-seronegative. The chain joins TRBV5-8 to TRBJ1-2; TRBD1 aligns across 10 bases. DNA for the CDR3: TGTGCCAGCAGCGGGACAGGGGTCCACTATGGCTACACCTTC. Its protein product is CASSGTGVHYGYTF.